This T cell receptor (beta chain) was sequenced in a study of blood T cell repertoires in COVID-19. Background on the study: Samples of COVID-19 (acute and convalescent) were obtained from the United States, Italy and Spain. PBMCs, B-cell-depleted T cells, or T cells were the source of the cDNA or gDNA that made up the material.

The table lists this clone with a few counts. The authors' processing: Amplification from reference gene primers served as the basis for estimated nucleated cell counts. Sequencing used immunoSEQ multiplex PCR; TCRdb keeps in-frame clones, though not all of them. That table gives V, J and clone size, and the DNA gave D and trimming. The sample contains a few hundred thousand clones, nearly 90% of which appear only once. V was cut by 1 base and J by 5 bases, with 11 bases left in between. The CDR3 is 14 amino acids. Germline V lookup: CDR1 LGHDT, CDR2 YNNKEL (reference sequence). Sequencing input: peripheral blood. This TCR was recovered from a woman in her fifties or sixties with COVID-19, enrolled during active disease. The V and J genes are TRBV3-1 (or the pseudogene TRBV3-2) and TRBJ2-5; D unresolved. CDR3 DNA sequence: TGTGCCAGCAGCCAAGCCAGGTATGGGGAGACCCAGTACTTC. Encoded protein: CASSQARYGETQYF.